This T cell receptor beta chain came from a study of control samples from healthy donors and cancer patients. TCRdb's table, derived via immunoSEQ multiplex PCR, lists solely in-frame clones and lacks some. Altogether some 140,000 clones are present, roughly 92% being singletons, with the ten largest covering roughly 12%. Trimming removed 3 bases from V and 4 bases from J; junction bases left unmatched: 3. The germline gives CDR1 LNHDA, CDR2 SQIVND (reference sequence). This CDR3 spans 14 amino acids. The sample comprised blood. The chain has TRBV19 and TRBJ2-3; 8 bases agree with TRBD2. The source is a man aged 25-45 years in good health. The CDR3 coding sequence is TGTGCCAGTAGTATCCGGACTAGCTCAGATACGCAGTATTTT. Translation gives CASSIRTSSDTQYF.